The entry below describes one TCR beta chain. This specimen comes from a study of T cell repertoires in aging, cancer and after chemotherapy. CDR1 and CDR2 from the germline V gene are MNHEY and SMNVEV (reference sequence). Trimming pared 2 bases from V and 6 bases from J, leaving 8 bases between. The CDR3 is made up of 12 amino acids. Rearranged V-D-J TRB sequences were amplified with a mixed TRB-A/B primer pool. MiXCR was run by TCRdb on the multiplex PCR reads, yielding one entry per CDR3 protein. Of over 2,000 distinct CDR3 sequences in the sample, roughly three fifths are singletons; the top ten hold more than 65%. Amplification of TCR beta used genomic DNA extracted from peripheral blood.

This rearrangement joins TRBV27 to TRBJ2-7; possible D gene TRBD1, 6 bases. This receptor was obtained from a human donor with a blood cancer. Sequencing used blood. CDR3 sequence: CASSLGRGEQYF. As DNA, the CDR3 is TGTGCCAGCAGTTTAGGCAGGGGCGAGCAGTACTTC.